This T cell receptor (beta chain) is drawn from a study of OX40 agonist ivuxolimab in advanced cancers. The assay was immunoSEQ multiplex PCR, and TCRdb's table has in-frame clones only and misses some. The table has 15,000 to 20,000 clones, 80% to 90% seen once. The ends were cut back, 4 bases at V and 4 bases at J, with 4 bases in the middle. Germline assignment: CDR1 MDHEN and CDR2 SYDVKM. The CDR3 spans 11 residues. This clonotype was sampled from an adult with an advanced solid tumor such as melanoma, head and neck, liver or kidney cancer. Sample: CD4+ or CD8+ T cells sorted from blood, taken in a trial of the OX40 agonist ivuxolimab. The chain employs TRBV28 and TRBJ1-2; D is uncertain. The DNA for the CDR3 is TGTGCCAGCAGTTACCCCTATGGCTACACCTTC. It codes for CASSYPYGYTF.